These 25 T cell receptor beta chains share one sample of origin, sequenced in a study of vaccination effects on CD4 cells after COVID-19. Cultured cells yielded isolated CD4+ T cells after roughly 11 days. TCRdb keeps only in-frame clones here, not all; method: immunoSEQ multiplex PCR. The table lists tens of thousands of clones, 70% to 80% of them singletons. No cognate antigen is known for these TCRs. The sample consisted of CD4+ T cells from PBMCs cultured without peptide, taken before COVID-19 vaccination. The receptors originated from a human donor who had a prior SARS-CoV-2 infection.

The rearrangement links TRBV5-6 to TRBJ2-6, with TRBD2 matching 7 bases. Trimming cost V 4 bases and J 4 bases; bases outside gene matches: 5. The germline CDR1 and CDR2 sequences are SGHDT and YYEEEE. The CDR3 spans 15 residues. This CDR3 is CASSPGLYGANVLTF. CDR3 nucleotide sequence: TGTGCCAGCAGCCCGGGACTATACGGGGCCAACGTCCTGACTTTC.

The chain combines TRBV24-1 with TRBJ2-1; weak D call: TRBD2 (5 bases). Germline-derived CDR1 and CDR2 are KGHDR and SFDVKD. There are 13 residues in the CDR3. V was pared by 5 bases and J by 4 bases, with 8 bases between. This CDR3 is CATSVEGYNEQFF. The CDR3 nucleotides read TGTGCCACCAGTGTCGAGGGTTACAATGAGCAGTTCTTC.

This chain's CDR3 is CASSQATGGRGEKLFF. In DNA, the CDR3 is TGCGCCAGCAGCCAAGCAACAGGGGGCAGGGGTGAAAAACTGTTTTTT. The V gene is TRBV4-1, the J gene TRBJ1-4; 9 nucleotides line up with TRBD1. Trimming cost V 1 base and J 7 bases; bases outside gene matches: 7. The CDR3 loop spans 16 amino acids. Germline loops: CDR1 MGHRA, CDR2 YSYEKL.

The gene calls are TRBV10-3 and TRBJ1-2, with 7 nucleotides matching TRBD1. CDR3 length: 17 amino acids. Germline loops: CDR1 ENHRY, CDR2 SYGVKD. V was clipped by 4 bases and J by 4 bases; unmatched bases: 15. CDR3 DNA: TGTGCCATCAGTGTGCCTCCCCCGGACAGGTCCTCCTATGGCTACACCTTC. As protein: CAISVPPPDRSSYGYTF.

The rearrangement joins TRBV9 to TRBJ1-4; D is undetermined. Germline assignment: CDR1 SGDLS and CDR2 YYNGEE. The CDR3 totals 16 residues. V was clipped by 3 bases and J by 5 bases, with 17 bases between them. The CDR3 DNA reads TGTGCCAGCAGCGCCACTCTACAGAGCCCAAATGAAAAACTGTTTTTT. Protein product: CASSATLQSPNEKLFF.

The chain links TRBV21-1 to TRBJ1-6; TRBD1, as called in the table, went unchecked against the DNA. TRBV21-1 is labeled a pseudogene. The length of the CDR3 is 15 residues. CDR3 sequence reads: CASSVRDRADSPLHF. CDR3 coding DNA: TGTGCCAGCAGCGTCCGGGACAGGGCCGACTCACCCCTCCACTTT.

CDR3 amino acids: CASSTHQTGAFF. Written as DNA, the CDR3 is TGTGCCAGTAGTACACACCAGACGGGAGCTTTCTTT. The chain joins TRBV19 to TRBJ1-1; D remains ambiguous. Trimming shortened V by 4 bases and J by 10 bases, and 13 bases separated the two germline ends. The CDR3 sequence is 12 residues long. From germline, CDR1 is LNHDA and CDR2 SQIVND (reference sequence).

The chain links TRBV6-1 to TRBJ1-5, with no clear D. From germline, CDR1 is MNHNS and CDR2 SASEGT. The CDR3 has 16 residues. V gave up 3 bases and J gave up 0 bases, with 12 bases separating them. DNA for the CDR3: TGTGCCAGCAGTGACCCCAGCAGGAATAGCAATCAGCCCCAGCATTTT. This codes for CASSDPSRNSNQPQHF.

The gene calls are TRBV19 and TRBJ2-1, with a tentative D call TRBD1 (5 bases). The CDR3 is 13 residues long. Trimming removed 3 bases from V and 8 bases from J, with 11 bases in between. Germline-derived CDR1 and CDR2 are LNHDA and SQIVND (reference sequence). The CDR3 sequence is CASSIRRVDEQFF. The CDR3 DNA reads TGTGCCAGTAGTATTCGCAGGGTGGATGAGCAGTTCTTC.

As regards this clone: One end of the junction does not line up with germline, which may come from a read error. The V and J genes are TRBV7-7 and TRBJ1-5; a weak D match, TRBD1 (5 bases). The CDR3 totals 16 residues. CDR1 and CDR2 from the germline V gene are SSHAT and FNYEAQ (reference sequence). Written as DNA, the CDR3 is TGTGCTAGCAGCTCCAAGGACATCAGGACTGATCAGCCCCAGCATTTT. The encoded protein is CASSSKDIRTDQPQHF. The full variable domain, with the rest looked up from reference TRBV7-7 and TRBJ1-5, is GAGVSQSPRYKVTKRGQDVTLRCDPISSHATLYWYQQALGQGPEFLTYFNYEAQPDKSGLPSDRFSAERPEGSISTLTIQRTEQRDSAMYRCASSSKDIRTDQPQHFGDGTRLSIL.

The gene calls are TRBV2 and TRBJ2-1, with 15 bases that match TRBD2. Looked up from germline, CDR1 is SNHLY and CDR2 is FYNNEI. J was trimmed by 9 bases and V by 7 bases; bases with no gene match: 10. The length of the CDR3 is 16 residues. In DNA, the CDR3 is TGTGCCAGCAAGCGGACTAGCGGGAGGGCCGTGTTTGAGCAGTTCTTC. Its protein product is CASKRTSGRAVFEQFF.

This clone appeared a few times. The chain is built from TRBV5-1 and TRBJ1-2; 8 positions agree with TRBD1. V lost 0 bases and J lost 5; bases outside the gene matches: 9. The CDR3 spans 16 residues. The germline CDR1 and CDR2 sequences are SGHRS and YFSETQ. The DNA of the CDR3 is TGCGCCAGCAGCTTGGACTCGCAGGGGGCGGGATATGGCTACACCTTC. This gives the protein CASSLDSQGAGYGYTF.

V usage is TRBV11-2 and J usage is TRBJ2-3; D remains ambiguous. Germline-derived CDR1 and CDR2 are SGHAT and FQNNGV. The CDR3 has 16 residues. The V end lost 5 bases, the J end lost 0 bases, and 15 bases lay between the germline ends. The chain's CDR3 is CASSRHYATSTDTQYF. In DNA form, the CDR3 reads TGTGCCAGCAGCCGTCATTACGCCACTAGCACAGATACGCAGTATTTT. Full variable domain (outside the CDR3, taken from reference TRBV11-2 and TRBJ2-3): EAGVAQSPRYKIIEKRQSVAFWCNPISGHATLYWYQQILGQGPKLLIQFQNNGVVDDSQLPKDRFSAERLKGVDSTLKIQPAKLEDSAVYLCASSRHYATSTDTQYFGPGTRLTVL.

This clone has only a few counts. The V gene is TRBV11-2, the J gene TRBJ1-1, with D tentatively TRBD1 (6 bases). CDR1 and CDR2 from the germline V gene are SGHAT and FQNNGV. Trimming left V 2 bases short and J 9 bases short, with 19 bases between. The CDR3 totals 15 residues. CDR3 sequence reads: CASSLLPPDRDKAFF. The CDR3 nucleotides are TGTGCCAGCAGCTTATTGCCTCCCGATCGGGACAAAGCTTTCTTT.

J is TRBJ1-5 and V is TRBV10-3; 7 bases agree with TRBD1. The CDR3 loop spans 15 amino acids. J lost 2 bases, V lost 6 bases, and 7 bases had no gene match. Germline V gene lookup returns CDR1 ENHRY and CDR2 SYGVKD. CDR3 nucleotide sequence: TGTGCCATCAGCCCCGGACAGGCGGGCAATCAGCCCCAGCATTTT. Its protein product is CAISPGQAGNQPQHF.

V gene TRBV5-1 combines with J gene TRBJ1-6; 7 bases align to TRBD1. V was clipped by 1 base and J by 7 bases; unmatched bases: 11. The CDR3 contains 17 residues. The germline CDR1 and CDR2 sequences are SGHRS and YFSETQ. CDR3 sequence: CASSLQSAQGSNSPLHF. CDR3 DNA: TGCGCCAGCAGCTTGCAGTCGGCACAGGGGAGCAATTCACCCCTCCACTTT.

For the CDR3, the DNA is TGTGCCAGCTCACCTCCCGGGACAGGGACCCAGTACTTC. It yields the protein CASSPPGTGTQYF. The chain uses TRBV18 and TRBJ2-5; 8 nucleotides align to TRBD1. Looked up from germline, CDR1 is KGHSH and CDR2 is LQKENI. J gave up 7 bases and V 3 bases, and 4 bases lay outside the gene matches. The CDR3 has 13 residues.

The chain employs TRBV4-1 and TRBJ1-2; D not certain. CDR3 length equals 15 residues. V was trimmed by 0 bases and J by 4 bases, leaving 12 bases between them. From germline, CDR1 is MGHRA and CDR2 YSYEKL. The CDR3 sequence: CASSQEGGPPYGYTF. The CDR3 nucleotides read TGCGCCAGCAGCCAAGAGGGTGGGCCCCCCTATGGCTACACCTTC.

The chain links TRBV6-5 to TRBJ1-1; D perhaps matches TRBD1 (6 bases). The CDR3 covers 13 residues. Trimming removed 7 bases from V and 2 bases from J, with 11 bases in between. Germline V gives CDR1 MNHEY, CDR2 SVGAGI. CDR3 DNA sequence: TGTGCCAGCAAGACCAGGGGTAACACTGAAGCTTTCTTT. The encoded protein is CASKTRGNTEAFF.

The chain carries TRBV25-1 and TRBJ2-6, with 8 nucleotides matching TRBD1. There are 17 residues in the CDR3. CDR1 MGHDK and CDR2 SYGVNS come from the germline V gene. V lost 5 bases and J lost 3; bases outside the gene matches: 9. The CDR3 DNA reads TGTGCCAGCAGTTACACGACCGACAGGGGTGGGGCCAACGTCCTGACTTTC. Residues: CASSYTTDRGGANVLTF.

The CDR3 protein is CASSLGQSNYGYTF. DNA of the CDR3: TGCGCCAGCAGCTTGGGACAGAGTAACTATGGCTACACCTTC. This chain joins TRBV5-1 and TRBJ1-2, with D possibly being TRBD1 (5 bases). The germline V and J ends were trimmed by 0 bases and 1 base, with 7 bases remaining between them. This CDR3 region has 14 residues. Germline V CDR1 and CDR2: SGHRS, YFSETQ. Using reference TRBV5-1 and TRBJ1-2 for the parts outside the CDR3, the full variable domain is KAGVTQTPRYLIKTRGQQVTLSCSPISGHRSVSWYQQTPGQGLQFLFEYFSETQRNKGNFPGRFSGRQFSNSRSEMNVSTLELGDSALYLCASSLGQSNYGYTFGSGTRLTVV.

This sequence joins TRBV7-9 and TRBJ1-2, with D perhaps TRBD1 (6 bases). V lost 2 bases to trimming and J lost 14 bases, with 18 bases between them. Per the germline V gene, CDR1 is SEHNR and CDR2 is FQNEAQ (reference sequence). This CDR3 has 13 residues. The CDR3 loop reads CASSLTGYQVGTF. The CDR3 region has the DNA TGTGCCAGCAGCTTAACAGGGTACCAAGTCGGGACCTTC.

V and J are TRBV6-1 and TRBJ2-7; D is tentatively TRBD1 or TRBD2 (5 bases each). Germline V lookup: CDR1 MNHNS, CDR2 SASEGT. The CDR3 has 16 amino acids. With 2 bases removed from V and 6 bases from J, the gap between germline ends came to 20 bases. The CDR3 protein is CASSEYGDPRQSEQYF. The CDR3 DNA reads as TGTGCCAGCAGTGAATATGGGGACCCCCGGCAGAGCGAGCAGTACTTC.

This clone has more than one count but fewer than ten. The rearrangement joins TRBV4-1 to TRBJ2-1, with TRBD2 as a possible D gene (5 bases). Germline V CDR1 and CDR2: MGHRA, YSYEKL. This CDR3 has 18 amino acids. The V end lost 3 bases, the J end lost 1 base, and 19 bases lay between the germline ends. Written as DNA, the CDR3 is TGCGCCAGCAGCCATGATCCCAAGTCGCCGGGGTCCTACAATGAGCAGTTCTTC. It encodes CASSHDPKSPGSYNEQFF.

This chain links TRBV5-6 with TRBJ2-7; D remains ambiguous. Germline V gene sequence: CDR1 SGHDT, CDR2 YYEEEE. Trimming took off 1 base at V and 4 bases at J, with 12 bases between the two ends. The CDR3 is 14 residues long. CDR3 protein: CASSLTLKNYEQYF. The CDR3 DNA is TGTGCCAGCAGCTTGACCCTCAAAAATTACGAGCAGTACTTC.